This T cell receptor beta chain appears in the sequencing data of a study of T-cell memory formation after mild COVID-19 (dated by TCRdb to about 2021). A note on the overall study: TCR sequence clusters from the two donors were found to be largely donor specific. In two donors, T-cell clones that expanded and contracted after mild COVID-19 were followed by sequencing TCRalpha and TCRbeta repertoires longitudinally. The cohort comprised two young, previously healthy adult volunteers, one female and one male. Paper-wide results and their limitations: Clones contracting from day 15 to 85 had balanced CD4/CD8 phenotypes, while a second wave expanding from day 15 to 37 was biased towards CD4+. Some responding clones were found in pre-infection memory, which suggests that pre-existing cross-reactive memory T cells took part in the SARS-CoV-2 response. The second-wave clones that peaked on day 37 were not confirmed to be SARS-CoV-2 specific. Contracting CD4+ clones appeared mostly in the CM and EM memory subsets, whereas CD8+ clones were enriched in EMRA. The study included only a couple of mild cases, and larger cohorts that include severe cases with pre-infection samples were judged to be necessary.

This clonotype has ten or more counts. It lacks a known antigen. The junction departs from the called germline gene at one end, perhaps through a read error. Sequencing used an Illumina NovaSeq 6000. cDNA libraries for TCRalpha and TCRbeta were prepared by 5'RACE using constant-segment primers, with sample barcodes and unique molecular identifiers added. Trizol reagent was used to extract RNA from every sample. Amplification of the libraries took two PCR steps, and the second step added a second sample barcode plus Illumina TruSeq adapters. The libraries were sequenced on an Illumina NovaSeq using 2 x 150 bp paired-end reads. Concerning the study's data processing: Reads were demultiplexed and collapsed into UMI-guided consensus sequences with migec v1.2.7. Using mixcr v2.1.11, UMI consensuses were aligned to TRA and TRB V and J templates and then assembled into clonotypes. A clonotype was counted as expanded or contracted only when both edgeR and NoisET called the clonotype significant, with the noise models trained on biological replicates. For edgeR calls, the cutoffs were a false discovery rate-adjusted p below 0.01 and a log2 fold-change threshold of 1. PCA with hierarchical clustering of max-normalized trajectories of the 1000 most abundant clonotypes was used as exploratory dynamics analysis. The CD4 or CD8 phenotype of responding clones was assigned using the separately sequenced CD4+ and CD8+ repertoires. Using fastp at Q25 and MiXCR, TCRdb reprocessed the public reads and kept productive beta chains. For every CDR3 protein sequence, its rows merge into one entry that carries the most common genes and DNA. The V and J calls and clone size are TCRdb's, not the authors'. The sample yields some 150,000 distinct CDR3 sequences; roughly 6.3% were counted once. The ten top clones hold 2% to 2.5% of the sample.

Inclusive of the bounding cysteine and phenylalanine, the CDR3 is 15 residues long. The CDR3 DNA has 45 bases and is translated from base 1. The CDR1 and CDR2 encoded by the germline V gene (reference sequence) are SSHAT and FNYEAQ. Ficoll-Paque density gradient centrifugation was the method used to isolate PBMCs. This sequence originates from an adult woman who had mild COVID-19 (a few samples of this study predate the infection). The sample titles of this study are shuffled in the database, so cell type and time point are left out; the donor was told from shared clones. Here the chain combines TRBV7-7 and TRBJ2-3, with TRBD2 perhaps the D gene, on 5 matching bases. What was sequenced was PBMCs or a T cell subset sorted from them (not recorded which). The DNA is as follows: TGTGCTAGCAGCTTAGCGCCCGGGAGCACAGATACGCAGTATTTT. The translation is CASSLAPGSTDTQYF. Joined to the reference TRBV7-7 and TRBJ2-3 proteins, this CDR3 gives the full variable domain: GAGVSQSPRYKVTKRGQDVTLRCDPISSHATLYWYQQALGQGPEFLTYFNYEAQPDKSGLPSDRFSAERPEGSISTLTIQRTEQRDSAMYRCASSLAPGSTDTQYFGPGTRLTVL.